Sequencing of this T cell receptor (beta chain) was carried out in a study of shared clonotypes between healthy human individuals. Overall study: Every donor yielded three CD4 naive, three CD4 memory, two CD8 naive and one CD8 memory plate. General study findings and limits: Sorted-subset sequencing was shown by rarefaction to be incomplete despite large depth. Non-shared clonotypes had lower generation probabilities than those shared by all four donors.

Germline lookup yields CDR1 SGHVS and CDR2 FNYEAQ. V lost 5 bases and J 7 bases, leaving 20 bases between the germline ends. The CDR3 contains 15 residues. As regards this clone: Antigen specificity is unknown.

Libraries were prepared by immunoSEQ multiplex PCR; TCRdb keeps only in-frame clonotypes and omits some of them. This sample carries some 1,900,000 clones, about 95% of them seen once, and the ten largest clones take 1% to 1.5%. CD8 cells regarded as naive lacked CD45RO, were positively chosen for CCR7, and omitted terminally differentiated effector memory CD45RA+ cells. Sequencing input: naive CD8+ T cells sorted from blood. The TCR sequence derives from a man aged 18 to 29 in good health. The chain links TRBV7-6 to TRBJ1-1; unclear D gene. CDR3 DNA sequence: TGTGCCAGCAGCAAAATGGTAGGGAGTGAGGGTGAAGCTTTCTTT. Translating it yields CASSKMVGSEGEAFF.